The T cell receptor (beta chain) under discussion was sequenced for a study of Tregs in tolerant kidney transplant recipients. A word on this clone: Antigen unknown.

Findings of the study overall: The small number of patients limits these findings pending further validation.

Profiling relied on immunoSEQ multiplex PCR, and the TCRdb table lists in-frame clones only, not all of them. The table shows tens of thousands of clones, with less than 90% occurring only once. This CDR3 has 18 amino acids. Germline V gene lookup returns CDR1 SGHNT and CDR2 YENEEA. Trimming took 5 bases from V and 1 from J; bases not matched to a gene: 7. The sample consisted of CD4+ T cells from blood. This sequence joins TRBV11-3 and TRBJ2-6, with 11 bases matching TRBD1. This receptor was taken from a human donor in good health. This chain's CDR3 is CASSPGDRGISGANVLTF. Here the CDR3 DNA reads TGTGCCAGCAGCCCCGGGGACAGGGGGATTTCTGGGGCCAACGTCCTGACTTTC.